Here is one TCR beta chain with its context. It has no known antigen specificity. It has no much larger one-base neighbor in the sample; base qualities were not kept. From the cysteine up to the phenylalanine, the CDR3 has a length of 16 residues. CDR3 DNA is the only sequence kept; it has 48 bases, read in frame from the first base. CDR1 and CDR2 are drawn from the germline V gene (reference sequence): LNHDA, SQIVND. Here V drops 2 bases and J drops 6 bases, and the junction holds 7 bases not matched to any gene. For sequencing of the TCRbeta CDR3 region, genomic DNA was extracted from the sorted cells. The immunoSEQ Assay was used to sequence the TCRbeta CDR3 regions. TCRdb holds this immuneACCESS table with in-frame rearrangements only. Some clones are missing; in checked studies, unresolved V genes explain under half, and the rest has no known cause. This sample gives 110,000 or so clones in total; less than 95% of them show up just once. Under 0.85% of the sample goes to the ten largest clones.

The trial excluded patients who had a history of autoimmune disease or who were on systemic immunosuppression. Peripheral blood for TCR sequencing was drawn from every dose cohort at baseline, at cycle 4 day 1 and at cycle 7 day 1. The samples were drawn from a first-in-human, open-label, multicenter phase I dose-escalation trial of ivuxolimab. Adults with locally advanced or metastatic head and neck squamous cell, hepatocellular, melanoma or renal cell carcinoma were enrolled in the trial. Before TCR sequencing, CD4+ and CD8+ T cells were separately sorted from peripheral blood. This sample was taken from a study of OX40 agonist ivuxolimab in advanced cancers. General notes on the study: Ivuxolimab was a fully human IgG2 agonistic monoclonal antibody targeting the costimulatory receptor OX40 (CD134). Peripheral TCRbeta sequencing was intended to test whether TCR sequence diversity was altered and clonal T-cell expansion was caused by ivuxolimab. Of the roughly 51 patients in dose escalation, 19 had hepatocellular carcinoma, around 15 had melanoma, 9 had renal cell carcinoma and 9 had head and neck cancer. Intravenous ivuxolimab was administered to patients every 2 weeks at six dose levels: 0.01, 0.1, 0.3, 1.5, 3 and 10 mg/kg. The paper reports the monotherapy dose-escalation portion (N = 52 patients) of the phase I ivuxolimab trial. Partial responses were achieved by three dose-escalation patients, of whom one had hepatocellular carcinoma and two had cutaneous melanoma. Prior anti-PD-1, anti-PD-L1 or anti-CTLA-4 therapy was permitted, and checkpoint inhibitors had been received by 40% to 50% of dose-escalation patients. In the dose-escalation cohort, more than 80% of patients were male, and the mean age was roughly 60 years with a range of roughly 20 to 79.

Paper-wide results and their limitations: Low levels of normalized T-cell clonal expansion were also shown by some nonresponding patients. At doses of 0.1 to 3.0 mg/kg, clonal expansion of both CD4+ and CD8+ blood T cells was observed from baseline to week 6. The antigen specificity of the peripheral T cells that underwent clonal expansion was not determined. In the 0.1-3.0 mg/kg groups, partial responders had among the lowest normalized peripheral clonal expansion, particularly in CD8+ T cells. On average, CD8+ T cells showed more expanded clones than CD4+ T cells after ivuxolimab.

Here the chain combines TRBV19 and TRBJ2-1; 10 of the junction bases match TRBD2. The TCR was taken from an adult with an advanced solid tumor such as melanoma, head and neck, liver or kidney cancer. The sample here was CD4+ or CD8+ T cells sorted from blood, taken in a trial of the OX40 agonist ivuxolimab. The DNA is TGTGCCAGTAGTATACAGCCTAGCGGGAGTATCAATGAGCAGTTCTTC. The encoded protein is CASSIQPSGSINEQFF.